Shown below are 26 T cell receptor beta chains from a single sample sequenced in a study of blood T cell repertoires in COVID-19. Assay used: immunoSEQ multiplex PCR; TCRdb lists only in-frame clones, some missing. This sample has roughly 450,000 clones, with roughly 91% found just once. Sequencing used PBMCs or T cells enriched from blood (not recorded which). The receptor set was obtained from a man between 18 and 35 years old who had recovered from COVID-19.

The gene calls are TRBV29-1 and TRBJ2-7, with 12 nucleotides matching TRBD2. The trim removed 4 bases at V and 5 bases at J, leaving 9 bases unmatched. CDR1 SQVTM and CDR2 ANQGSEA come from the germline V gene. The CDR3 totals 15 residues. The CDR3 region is CSVGARLAGANEQYF. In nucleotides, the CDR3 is TGCAGCGTTGGGGCCAGACTAGCGGGAGCTAACGAGCAGTACTTC.

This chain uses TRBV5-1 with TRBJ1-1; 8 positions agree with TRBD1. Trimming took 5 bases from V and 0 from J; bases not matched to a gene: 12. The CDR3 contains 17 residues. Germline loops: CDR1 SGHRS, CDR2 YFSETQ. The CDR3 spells CASRQGRDRSMNTEAFF. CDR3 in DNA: TGCGCCAGCAGGCAAGGCCGGGACAGGAGCATGAACACTGAAGCTTTCTTT.

CDR3 sequence (DNA): TGTGCCTGGGCGACAGGGATTAATGAAAAACTGTTTTTT. Translating gives CAWATGINEKLFF. The V gene is TRBV30, the J gene TRBJ1-4; 7 nucleotides match TRBD1. The junction had 4 bases not matched to a gene; V was cut back by 5 bases and J by 4 bases. CDR1 GTSNPN and CDR2 SVGIG come from the germline V gene (reference sequence). This CDR3 has 13 residues. Full variable domain (remainder filled in from reference TRBV30 and TRBJ1-4): SQTIHQWPATLVQPVGSPLSLECTVEGTSNPNLYWYRQAAGRGLQLLFYSVGIGQISSEVPQNLSASRPQDRQFILSSKKLLLSDSGFYLCAWATGINEKLFFGSGTQLSVL.

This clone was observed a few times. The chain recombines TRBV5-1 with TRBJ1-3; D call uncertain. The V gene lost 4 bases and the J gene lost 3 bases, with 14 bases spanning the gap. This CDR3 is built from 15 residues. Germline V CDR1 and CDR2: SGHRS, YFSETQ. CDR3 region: CASSLKGDYGNTIYF. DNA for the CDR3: TGCGCCAGCAGCCTTAAGGGAGACTATGGAAACACCATATATTTT.

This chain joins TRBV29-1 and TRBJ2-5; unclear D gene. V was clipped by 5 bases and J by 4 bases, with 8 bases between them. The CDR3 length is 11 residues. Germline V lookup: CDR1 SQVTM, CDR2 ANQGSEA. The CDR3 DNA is TGCAGCGTTCCCGGCGGAGAGACCCAGTACTTC. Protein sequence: CSVPGGETQYF. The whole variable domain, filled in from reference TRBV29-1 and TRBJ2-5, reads SAVISQKPSRDICQRGTSLTIQCQVDSQVTMMFWYRQQPGQSLTLIATANQGSEATYESGFVIDKFPISRPNLTFSTLTVSNMSPEDSSIYLCSVPGGETQYFGPGTRLLVL.

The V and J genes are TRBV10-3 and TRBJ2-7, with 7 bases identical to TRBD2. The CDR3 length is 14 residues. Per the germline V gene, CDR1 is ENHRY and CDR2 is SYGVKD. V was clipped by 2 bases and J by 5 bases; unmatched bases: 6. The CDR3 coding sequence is TGTGCCATCAGTGAGATGGCGGGAGTACACGAGCAGTACTTC. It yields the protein CAISEMAGVHEQYF.

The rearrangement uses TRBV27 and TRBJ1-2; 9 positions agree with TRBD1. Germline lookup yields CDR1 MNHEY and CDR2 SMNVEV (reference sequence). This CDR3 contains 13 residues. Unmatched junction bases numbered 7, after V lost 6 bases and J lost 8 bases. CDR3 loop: CASSRGQGRGYTF. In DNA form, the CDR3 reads TGTGCCAGCAGCCGGGGACAGGGACGGGGCTACACCTTC.

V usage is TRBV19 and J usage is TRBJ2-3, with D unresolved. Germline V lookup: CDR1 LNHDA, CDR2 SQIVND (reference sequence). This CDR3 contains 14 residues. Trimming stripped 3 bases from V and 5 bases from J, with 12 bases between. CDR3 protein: CASSISPFGDTQYF. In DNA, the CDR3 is TGTGCCAGTAGTATCTCACCTTTCGGAGATACGCAGTATTTT.

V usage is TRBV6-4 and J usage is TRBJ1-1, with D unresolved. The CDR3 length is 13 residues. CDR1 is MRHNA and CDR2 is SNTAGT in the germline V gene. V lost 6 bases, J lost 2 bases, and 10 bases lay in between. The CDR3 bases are TGTGCCAGCAGCGTAGACAAAAACACTGAAGCTTTCTTT. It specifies CASSVDKNTEAFF.

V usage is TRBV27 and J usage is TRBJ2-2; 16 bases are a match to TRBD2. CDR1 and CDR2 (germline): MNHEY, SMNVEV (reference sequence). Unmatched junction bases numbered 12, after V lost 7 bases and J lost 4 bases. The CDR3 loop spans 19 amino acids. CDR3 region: CASKLTGTSGRAFTGELFF. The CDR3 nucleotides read TGTGCCAGCAAGCTCACCGGGACTAGCGGGAGGGCCTTCACCGGGGAGCTGTTTTTT.

CDR3 nucleotide sequence: TGCGCCAGCAGCCAATTTCCGACTGATTACGAGCAGTACTTC. It specifies CASSQFPTDYEQYF. V and J are TRBV4-1 and TRBJ2-7; unclear D gene. The CDR3 has 14 residues. The V gene's germline CDR1 is MGHRA and CDR2 YSYEKL. V was clipped by 2 bases and J by 4 bases, with 12 bases between them.

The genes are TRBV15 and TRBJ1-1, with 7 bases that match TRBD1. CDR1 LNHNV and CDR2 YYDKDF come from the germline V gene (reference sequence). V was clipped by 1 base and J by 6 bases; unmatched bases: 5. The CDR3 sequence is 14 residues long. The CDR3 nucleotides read TGTGCCACCAGCAGAGCCGACAGGGTCTCTGAAGCTTTCTTT. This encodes CATSRADRVSEAFF.

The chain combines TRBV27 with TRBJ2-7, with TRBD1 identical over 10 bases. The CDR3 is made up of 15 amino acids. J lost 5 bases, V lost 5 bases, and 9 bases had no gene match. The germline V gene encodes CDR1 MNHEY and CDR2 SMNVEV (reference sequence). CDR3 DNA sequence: TGTGCCAGCAGTCCTTCTGACAGGGGGCTAAACGAGCAGTACTTC. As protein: CASSPSDRGLNEQYF.

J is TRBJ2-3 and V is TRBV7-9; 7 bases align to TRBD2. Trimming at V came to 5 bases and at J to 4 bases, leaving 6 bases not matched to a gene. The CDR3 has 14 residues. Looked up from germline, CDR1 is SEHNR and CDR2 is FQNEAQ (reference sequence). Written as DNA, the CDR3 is TGTGCCAGCAGCAGGGACTATGCGTCAGATACGCAGTATTTT. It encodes CASSRDYASDTQYF.

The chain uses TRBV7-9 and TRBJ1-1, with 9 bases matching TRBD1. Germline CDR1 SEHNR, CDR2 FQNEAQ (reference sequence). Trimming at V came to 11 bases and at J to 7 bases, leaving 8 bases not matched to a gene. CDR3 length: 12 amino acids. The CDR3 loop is CAPGDRADEAFF. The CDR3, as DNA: TGTGCCCCCGGGGACAGGGCGGATGAAGCTTTCTTT.

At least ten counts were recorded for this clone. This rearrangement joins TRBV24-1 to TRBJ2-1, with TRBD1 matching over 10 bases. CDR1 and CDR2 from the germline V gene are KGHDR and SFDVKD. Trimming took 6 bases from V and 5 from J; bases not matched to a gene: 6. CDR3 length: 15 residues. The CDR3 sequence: CATSIKGQGNNEQFF. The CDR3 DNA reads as TGTGCCACCAGTATAAAGGGACAGGGGAACAATGAGCAGTTCTTC.

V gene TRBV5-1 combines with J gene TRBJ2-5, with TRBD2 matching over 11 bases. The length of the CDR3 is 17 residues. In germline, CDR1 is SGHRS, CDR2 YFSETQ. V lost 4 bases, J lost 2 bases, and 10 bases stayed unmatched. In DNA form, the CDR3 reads TGCGCCAGCAGCCCCCGCCGGGGACTAGCGGAACAAGAGACCCAGTACTTC. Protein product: CASSPRRGLAEQETQYF.

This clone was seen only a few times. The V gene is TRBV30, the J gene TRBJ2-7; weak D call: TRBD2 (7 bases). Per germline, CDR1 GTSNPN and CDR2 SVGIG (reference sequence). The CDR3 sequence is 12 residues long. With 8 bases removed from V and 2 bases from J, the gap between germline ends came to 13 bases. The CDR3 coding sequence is TGTGCCCAAGGGGGGGACGCCTACGAGCAGTACTTC. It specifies CAQGGDAYEQYF.

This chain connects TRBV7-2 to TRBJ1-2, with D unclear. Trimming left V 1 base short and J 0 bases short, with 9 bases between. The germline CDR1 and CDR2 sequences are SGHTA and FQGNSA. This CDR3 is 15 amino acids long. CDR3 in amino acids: CASSLGGTTNYGYTF. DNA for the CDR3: TGTGCCAGCAGCTTAGGTGGCACCACTAACTATGGCTACACCTTC.

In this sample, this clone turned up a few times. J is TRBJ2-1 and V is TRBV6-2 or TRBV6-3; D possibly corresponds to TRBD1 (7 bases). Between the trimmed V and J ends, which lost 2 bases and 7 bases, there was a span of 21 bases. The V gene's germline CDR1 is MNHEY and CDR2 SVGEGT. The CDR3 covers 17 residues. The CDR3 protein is CASSYPLQGTGGNEQFF. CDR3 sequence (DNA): TGTGCCAGCAGTTACCCCCTACAGGGGACTGGGGGAAATGAGCAGTTCTTC.

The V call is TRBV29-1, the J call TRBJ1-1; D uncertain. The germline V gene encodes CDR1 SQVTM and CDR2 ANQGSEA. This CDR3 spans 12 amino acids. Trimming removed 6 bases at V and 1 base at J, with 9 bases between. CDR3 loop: CSVLPGNTEAFF. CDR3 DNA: TGCAGCGTGTTGCCAGGGAACACTGAAGCTTTCTTT.

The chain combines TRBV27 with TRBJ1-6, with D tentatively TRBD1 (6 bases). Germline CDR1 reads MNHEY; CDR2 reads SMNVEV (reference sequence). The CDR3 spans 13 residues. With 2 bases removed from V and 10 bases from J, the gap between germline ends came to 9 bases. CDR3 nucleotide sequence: TGTGCCAGCAGTTTAGGACAGAGGTCACCCCTCCACTTT. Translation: CASSLGQRSPLHF.

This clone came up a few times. The CDR3 DNA sequence: TGTGCCAGCAGTGAAGCTGGGACTCAGGGTGAGACCCAGTACTTC. Amino acid sequence: CASSEAGTQGETQYF. The chain is built from TRBV6-1 and TRBJ2-5; weak D call: TRBD2 (6 bases). The ends were cut back, 0 bases at V and 5 bases at J, with 13 bases in the middle. CDR1 is MNHNS and CDR2 is SASEGT in the germline V gene. This CDR3 comprises 15 residues.

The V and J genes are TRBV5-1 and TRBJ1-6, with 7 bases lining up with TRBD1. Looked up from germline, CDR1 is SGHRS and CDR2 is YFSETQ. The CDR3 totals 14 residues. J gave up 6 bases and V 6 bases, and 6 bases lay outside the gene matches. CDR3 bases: TGCGCCAGCACCCTAGGGACAGTTAATTCACCCCTCCACTTT. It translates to CASTLGTVNSPLHF.

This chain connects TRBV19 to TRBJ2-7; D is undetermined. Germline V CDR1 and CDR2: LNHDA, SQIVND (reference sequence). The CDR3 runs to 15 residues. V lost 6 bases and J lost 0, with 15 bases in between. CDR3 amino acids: CASRAAHPSSYEQYF. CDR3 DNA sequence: TGTGCCAGTAGGGCGGCCCACCCGAGCTCCTACGAGCAGTACTTC.

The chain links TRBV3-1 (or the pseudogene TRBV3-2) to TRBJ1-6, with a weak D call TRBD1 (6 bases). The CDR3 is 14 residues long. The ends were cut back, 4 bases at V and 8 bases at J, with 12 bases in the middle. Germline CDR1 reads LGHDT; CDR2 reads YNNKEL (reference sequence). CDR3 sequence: CASSRQVRHSPLHF. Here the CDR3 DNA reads TGTGCCAGCAGCCGACAGGTCCGGCATTCACCCCTCCACTTT.